This T cell receptor beta chain was recorded in a study of cytomegalovirus exposure and HLA in healthy donors. Study findings and constraints: The study assumed roughly uniform donor sequencing depth for presence/absence analyses.

The PCR ran on 60 Vbeta and 13 Jbeta primers. Clones were read by immunoSEQ multiplex PCR, and TCRdb kept only the in-frame ones, dropping some. The table lists some 150,000 clones, approximately 83% of them singletons. For this clone: Antigen specificity is unknown.

This CDR3 contains 14 residues. The V gene lost 4 bases and the J gene lost 1 base, with 9 bases spanning the gap. The germline V gene has CDR1 SEHNR and CDR2 FQNEAQ (reference sequence). What was sequenced was PBMCs. This TCR was sampled from a middle-aged man in good health and CMV-seropositive. J is TRBJ2-3 and V is TRBV7-9, with unresolved D. DNA for the CDR3: TGTGCCAGCAGCTCCGTGCAGGGCACAGATACGCAGTATTTT. This gives the protein CASSSVQGTDTQYF.